The clone carrying this T cell receptor (beta chain) has a handful of counts. The sample carries other DNA sequences with the same CDR3. Per the study methods: Amplification of reference gene primers was used by the study to estimate nucleated cell counts. Profiled with immunoSEQ multiplex PCR; TCRdb holds only in-frame clones, not every one. Clone size and the V and J calls come from that table; the DNA yielded D and trimming. The sample carries approximately 160,000 clones, around 83% recorded once. CDR1 and CDR2 from the germline V gene are DFQATT and SNEGSKA (reference sequence). Trimming left V 5 bases short and J 1 base short, with 2 bases between. The CDR3 consists of 10 residues. The data are from a study of blood T cell repertoires in COVID-19. Turning to the study itself: The United States, Italy and Spain supplied acute and convalescent COVID-19 samples. The analysed material was cDNA or gDNA that came from T cells, B-cell-depleted T cells, or PBMCs.

This chain uses TRBV20-1 with TRBJ2-5; no clear D gene. Sequenced material: peripheral blood. This sequence originates from a woman aged 50 to 65 in a cohort sampled during active or convalescent COVID-19. The CDR3: CSALQETQYF. The CDR3 DNA is TGCAGTGCTCTCCAAGAGACCCAGTACTTC.